Below are 16 T cell receptor beta chains sequenced from a single sample in a study of CD8+CD57+ T cells in acquired aplastic anemia. Investigators profiled TCR beta VDJ and CDR3 from genomic DNA template. TCRdb redid the calling of the reads with MiXCR, one entry per CDR3 protein. The table records some 170,000 distinct CDR3 sequences, 35% to 55% of them present only once. Sequenced material: sorted CD4+, CD8+, or CD8+CD57+ T cells (not recorded which) from PBMCs. Every receptor here comes from a human donor in good health.

This clonotype was detected ten times or more. The chain is built from TRBV11-2 and TRBJ1-2; D remains ambiguous. V dropped 2 bases and J dropped 8 bases, with 12 bases sitting between them. Germline CDR1 reads SGHAT; CDR2 reads FQNNGV. The CDR3 length is 13 residues. The CDR3 region has the DNA TGTGCCAGCAGCTTAATCCCAGCCAACGGCTACACCTTC. As protein: CASSLIPANGYTF.

The rearrangement uses TRBV5-1 and TRBJ2-7; TRBD1 matches at 10 bases. V shed 4 bases and J 4 bases; nucleotides not matched to a gene: 5. CDR1 is SGHRS, CDR2 YFSETQ, per germline. The CDR3 runs to 14 residues. The CDR3 bases are TGCGCCAGCAGCCCAGGGACAGGGGATTACGAGCAGTACTTC. Translated, it gives CASSPGTGDYEQYF.

The rearrangement uses TRBV27 and TRBJ2-3; perhaps TRBD2 as D (6 bases). The V and J ends lost 3 bases and 8 bases respectively, with 6 bases between them. CDR3 length equals 11 residues. Germline CDR1 reads MNHEY; CDR2 reads SMNVEV (reference sequence). CDR3 region: CASSLGGTQYF. The CDR3 DNA follows: TGTGCCAGCAGTTTGGGGGGTACGCAGTATTTT.

The gene calls are TRBV20-1 and TRBJ2-3; D unresolved. The CDR3 extends over 12 amino acids. Trimming shortened V by 5 bases and J by 6 bases, and 12 bases separated the two germline ends. Germline loops: CDR1 DFQATT, CDR2 SNEGSKA (reference sequence). CDR3 DNA: TGCAGTGCTCCCCCGCTGGGCGATACGCAGTATTTT. The encoded protein is CSAPPLGDTQYF.

The table lists this clonotype with a few counts. Being one base from a much bigger clone, this may be a read error. This rearrangement joins TRBV9 to TRBJ2-2; D is perhaps TRBD2 (5 bases). CDR1 and CDR2 (germline): SGDLS, YYNGEE. The CDR3 length is 14 residues. CDR3: CASGVDAGTGELFF. In nucleotides, the CDR3 is TGTGCCAGCGGCGTAGATGCGGGCACCGGGGAGCTGTTTTTT.

This clonotype has at least ten counts. This chain links TRBV10-3 with TRBJ1-1, with 8 nucleotides matching TRBD1. J lost 6 bases, V lost 6 bases, and 3 bases had no gene match. There are 12 residues in the CDR3. CDR1 and CDR2 from the germline V gene are ENHRY and SYGVKD. The CDR3 loop is CAISLQGAEAFF. The CDR3 DNA reads as TGTGCCATCAGCCTACAGGGGGCTGAAGCTTTCTTT.

This clonotype has ten or more counts. The rearrangement links TRBV19 to TRBJ2-7, with 8 bases identical to TRBD1. The CDR3 contains 14 residues. Germline V gives CDR1 LNHDA, CDR2 SQIVND (reference sequence). The V segment lost 6 bases and the J segment 3 bases; nucleotides outside the gene matches: 7. The CDR3 loop reads CASRTQGVIYEQYF. CDR3 coding DNA: TGTGCCAGTAGGACACAGGGGGTGATCTACGAGCAGTACTTC.

The gene calls are TRBV9 and TRBJ1-1, with no clear D. The germline V gene encodes CDR1 SGDLS and CDR2 YYNGEE. The CDR3 covers 14 residues. Trimming removed 0 bases from V and 1 base from J, with 7 bases in between. The DNA of the CDR3 is TGTGCCAGCAGCGTAGCTGGTGCGAACACTGAAGCTTTCTTT. It is translated as CASSVAGANTEAFF.

Many counts were recorded for this clonotype. The V gene is TRBV4-2, the J gene TRBJ2-3; 10 positions agree with TRBD2. The germline gives CDR1 LGHNA, CDR2 YNFKEQ. The ends lost 4 bases at V and 5 bases at J; junction bases unmatched: 12. This CDR3 contains 17 residues. The CDR3 loop reads CASSRSTSGGAGDTQYF. The CDR3 bases are TGTGCCAGCAGCCGGTCCACAAGCGGGGGGGCTGGAGATACGCAGTATTTT.

Worth noting for this clonotype: Germline and junction disagree at one end, which may indicate a read error. The rearrangement links TRBV5-1 to TRBJ2-2; 10 nucleotides agree with TRBD2. The CDR3 runs to 17 residues. Per germline, CDR1 SGHRS and CDR2 YFSETQ. CDR3 DNA: TGCGCCAGCGGCTTTGGTAGCGGGGGGTCGAACACCGGGGAGCTGTTTTTT. Amino acid sequence: CASGFGSGGSNTGELFF.

This clonotype has more than one count but fewer than ten. The junction does not match germline at one end; this may be a read error. The chain uses TRBV9 and TRBJ2-1, with D unresolved. The CDR3 consists of 13 residues. Germline-derived CDR1 and CDR2 are SGDLS and YYNGEE. The CDR3 spells CASSVLFYNGQFF. DNA for the CDR3: TGTGCCAGCAGCGTGTTGTTCTACAATGGGCAGTTCTTC.

To note about this clonotype: One base away lies a much larger clone, so this may be a sequencing read error. The V gene is TRBV11-3, the J gene TRBJ2-1; D not certain. The CDR3 has 12 residues. Germline CDR1 and CDR2: SGHNT and YENEEA. V was clipped by 5 bases and J by 8 bases, with 10 bases between them. The CDR3 DNA sequence: TGTGCCAGCAGCACCTGGGCCGATGAGCAGTTCTTC. This codes for CASSTWADEQFF.

V and J are TRBV10-3 and TRBJ1-2; 10 bases align to TRBD1. Germline values: CDR1 ENHRY, CDR2 SYGVKD. The CDR3 length is 15 residues. The trim removed 10 bases at V and 6 bases at J, leaving 14 bases unmatched. The CDR3 sequence: CASSAGQGKVHGYTF. Written as DNA, the CDR3 is TGTGCCAGCAGCGCGGGACAGGGGAAGGTACATGGCTACACCTTC.

V and J are TRBV20-1 and TRBJ2-5; D remains unclear. The CDR3 length is 12 residues. The germline CDR1 and CDR2 sequences are DFQATT and SNEGSKA (reference sequence). Trimming left V 4 bases short and J 4 bases short, with 10 bases between. DNA of the CDR3: TGCAGTGCTAACCAGTTACGAGAGACCCAGTACTTC. Amino acid sequence: CSANQLRETQYF.

The chain combines TRBV7-3 with TRBJ2-7; 10 bases map to TRBD2. Looked up from germline, CDR1 is SGHTA and CDR2 is FQGTGA. The CDR3 loop spans 15 amino acids. The V and J ends lost 5 bases and 0 bases, in that order; junction bases with no gene match: 4. This chain's CDR3 is CASSTRTSGSYEQYF. The CDR3 region has the DNA TGTGCCAGCAGCACCAGGACTAGCGGCTCCTACGAGCAGTACTTC.

This clonotype was counted at least ten times. The genes are TRBV10-3 and TRBJ2-1; 10 nucleotides align to TRBD2. Germline V CDR1 and CDR2: ENHRY, SYGVKD. The CDR3 has 15 amino acids. After removal of 3 bases from V and 2 bases from J, the junction contained 1 base not matched to a gene. The CDR3 protein is CAISELAGTYNEQFF. The CDR3 DNA follows: TGTGCCATCAGTGAACTAGCGGGGACCTACAATGAGCAGTTCTTC.